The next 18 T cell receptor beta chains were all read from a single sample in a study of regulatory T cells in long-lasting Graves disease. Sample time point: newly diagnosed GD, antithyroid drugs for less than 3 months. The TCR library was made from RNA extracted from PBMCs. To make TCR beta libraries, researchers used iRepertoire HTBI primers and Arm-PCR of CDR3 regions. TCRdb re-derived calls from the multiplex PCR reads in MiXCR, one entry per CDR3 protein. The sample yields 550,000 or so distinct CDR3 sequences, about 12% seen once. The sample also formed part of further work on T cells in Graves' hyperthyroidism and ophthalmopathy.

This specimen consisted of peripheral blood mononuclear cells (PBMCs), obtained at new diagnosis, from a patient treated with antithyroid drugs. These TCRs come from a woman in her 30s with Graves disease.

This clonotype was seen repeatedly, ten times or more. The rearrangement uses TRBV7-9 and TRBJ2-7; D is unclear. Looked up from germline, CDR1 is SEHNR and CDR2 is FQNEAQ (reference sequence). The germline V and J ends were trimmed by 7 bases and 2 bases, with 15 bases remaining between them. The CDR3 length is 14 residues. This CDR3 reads CASNPADLAYEQYF. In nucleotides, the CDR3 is TGTGCCAGCAACCCTGCGGACCTGGCCTACGAGCAGTACTTC.

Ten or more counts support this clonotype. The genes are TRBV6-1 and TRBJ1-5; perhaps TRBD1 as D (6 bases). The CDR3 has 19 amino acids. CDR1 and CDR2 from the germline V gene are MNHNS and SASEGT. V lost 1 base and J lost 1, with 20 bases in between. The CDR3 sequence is CASSEVAPGPRGSNQPQHF. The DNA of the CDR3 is TGTGCCAGCAGTGAAGTAGCCCCCGGACCAAGGGGGAGCAATCAGCCCCAGCATTTT.

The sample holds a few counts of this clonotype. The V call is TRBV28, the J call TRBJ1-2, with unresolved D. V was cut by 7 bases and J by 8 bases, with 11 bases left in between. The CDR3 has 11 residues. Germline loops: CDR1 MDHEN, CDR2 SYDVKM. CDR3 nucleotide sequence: TGTGCCAGCACCTCCTCGGGCGGCTACACCTTC. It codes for CASTSSGGYTF.

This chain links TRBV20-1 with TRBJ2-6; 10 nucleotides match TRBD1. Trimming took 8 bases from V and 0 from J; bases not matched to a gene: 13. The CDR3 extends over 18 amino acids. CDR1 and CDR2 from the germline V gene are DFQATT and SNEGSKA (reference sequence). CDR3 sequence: CSLGLGQGVLSGANVLTF. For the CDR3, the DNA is TGCAGTCTCGGTCTAGGACAGGGGGTGCTCTCTGGGGCCAACGTCCTGACTTTC.

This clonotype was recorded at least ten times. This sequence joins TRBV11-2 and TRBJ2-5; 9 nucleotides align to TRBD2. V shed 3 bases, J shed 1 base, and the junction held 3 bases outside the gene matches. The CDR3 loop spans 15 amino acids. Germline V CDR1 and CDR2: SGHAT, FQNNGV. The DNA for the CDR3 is TGTGCCAGCAGCTTTCTAGCGGGAATCCAAGAGACCCAGTACTTC. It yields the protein CASSFLAGIQETQYF. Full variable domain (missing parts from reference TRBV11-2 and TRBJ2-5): EAGVAQSPRYKIIEKRQSVAFWCNPISGHATLYWYQQILGQGPKLLIQFQNNGVVDDSQLPKDRFSAERLKGVDSTLKIQPAKLEDSAVYLCASSFLAGIQETQYFGPGTRLLVL.

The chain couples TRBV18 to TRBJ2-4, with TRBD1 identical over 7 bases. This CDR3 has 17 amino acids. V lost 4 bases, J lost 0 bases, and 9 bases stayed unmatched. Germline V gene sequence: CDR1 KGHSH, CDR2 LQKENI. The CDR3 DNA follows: TGTGCCAGCTCACAAACCAACAGGGGATTAGCCAAAAACATTCAGTACTTC. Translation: CASSQTNRGLAKNIQYF.

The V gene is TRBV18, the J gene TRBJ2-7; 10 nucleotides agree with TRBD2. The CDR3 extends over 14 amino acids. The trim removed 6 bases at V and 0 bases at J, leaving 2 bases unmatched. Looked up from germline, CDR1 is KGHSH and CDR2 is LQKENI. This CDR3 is CASSGTSASYEQYF. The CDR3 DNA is TGTGCCAGCTCCGGGACTAGCGCCTCCTACGAGCAGTACTTC.

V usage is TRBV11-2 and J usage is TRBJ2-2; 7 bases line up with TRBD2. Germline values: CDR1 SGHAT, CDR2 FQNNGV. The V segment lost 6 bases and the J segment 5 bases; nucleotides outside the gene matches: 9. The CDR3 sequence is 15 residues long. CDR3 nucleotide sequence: TGTGCCAGCAGAAAAAGCGGGGTATCTACCGGGGAGCTGTTTTTT. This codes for CASRKSGVSTGELFF.

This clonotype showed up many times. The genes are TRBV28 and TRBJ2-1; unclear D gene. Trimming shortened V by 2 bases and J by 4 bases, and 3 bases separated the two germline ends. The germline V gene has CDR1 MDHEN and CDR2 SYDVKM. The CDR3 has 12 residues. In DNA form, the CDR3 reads TGTGCCAGCAGTTTAAGGTACAATGAGCAGTTCTTC. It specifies CASSLRYNEQFF.

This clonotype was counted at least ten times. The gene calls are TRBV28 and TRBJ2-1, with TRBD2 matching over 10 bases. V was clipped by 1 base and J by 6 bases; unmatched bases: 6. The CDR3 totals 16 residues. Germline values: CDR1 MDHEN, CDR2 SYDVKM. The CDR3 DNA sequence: TGTGCCAGCAGTTTATCCTCCCCTAGCGGGAGCAATGAGCAGTTCTTC. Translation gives CASSLSSPSGSNEQFF.

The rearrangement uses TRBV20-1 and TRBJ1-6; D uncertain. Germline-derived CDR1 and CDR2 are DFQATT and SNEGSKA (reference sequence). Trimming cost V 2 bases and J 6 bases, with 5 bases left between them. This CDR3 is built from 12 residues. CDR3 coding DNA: TGCAGTGCTAGACGGGGTAATTCACCCCTCCACTTT. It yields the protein CSARRGNSPLHF.

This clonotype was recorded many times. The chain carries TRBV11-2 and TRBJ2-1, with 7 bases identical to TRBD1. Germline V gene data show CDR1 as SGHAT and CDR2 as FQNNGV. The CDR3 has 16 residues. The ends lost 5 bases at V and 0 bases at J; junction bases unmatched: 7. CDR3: CASSPGGPSSYNEQFF. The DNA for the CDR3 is TGTGCCAGCAGCCCAGGGGGACCGAGCTCCTACAATGAGCAGTTCTTC.

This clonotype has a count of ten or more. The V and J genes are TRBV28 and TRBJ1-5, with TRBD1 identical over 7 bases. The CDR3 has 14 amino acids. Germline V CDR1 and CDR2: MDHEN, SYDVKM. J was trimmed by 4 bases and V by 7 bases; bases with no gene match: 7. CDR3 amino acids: CASIETGWNQPQHF. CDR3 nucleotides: TGTGCCAGCATCGAGACAGGGTGGAATCAGCCCCAGCATTTT.

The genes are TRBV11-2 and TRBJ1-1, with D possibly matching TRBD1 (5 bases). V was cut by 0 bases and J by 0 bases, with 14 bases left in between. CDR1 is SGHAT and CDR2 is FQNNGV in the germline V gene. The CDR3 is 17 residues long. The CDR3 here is CASSLDRAGLLNTEAFF. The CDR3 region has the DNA TGTGCCAGCAGCTTAGATCGGGCAGGGTTATTGAACACTGAAGCTTTCTTT.

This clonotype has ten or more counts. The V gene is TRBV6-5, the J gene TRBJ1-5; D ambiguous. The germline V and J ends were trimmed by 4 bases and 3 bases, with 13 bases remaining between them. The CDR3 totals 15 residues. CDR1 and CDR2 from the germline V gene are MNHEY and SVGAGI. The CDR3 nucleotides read TGTGCCAGCAGTTTCGCAGAAGATTACAATCAGCCCCAGCATTTT. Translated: CASSFAEDYNQPQHF.

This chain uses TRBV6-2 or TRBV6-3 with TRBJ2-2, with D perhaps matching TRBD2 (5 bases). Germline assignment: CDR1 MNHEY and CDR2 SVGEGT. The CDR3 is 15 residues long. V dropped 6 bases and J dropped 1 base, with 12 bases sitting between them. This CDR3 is CASRYPRENTGELFF. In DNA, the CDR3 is TGTGCCAGCAGATACCCCCGGGAGAACACCGGGGAGCTGTTTTTT.

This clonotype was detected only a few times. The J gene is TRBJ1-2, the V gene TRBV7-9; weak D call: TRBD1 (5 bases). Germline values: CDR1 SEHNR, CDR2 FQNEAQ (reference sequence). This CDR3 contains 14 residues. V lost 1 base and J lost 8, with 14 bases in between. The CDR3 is CASSLESRRDGYTF. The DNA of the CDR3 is TGTGCCAGCAGCTTAGAATCGAGGAGGGACGGCTACACCTTC.

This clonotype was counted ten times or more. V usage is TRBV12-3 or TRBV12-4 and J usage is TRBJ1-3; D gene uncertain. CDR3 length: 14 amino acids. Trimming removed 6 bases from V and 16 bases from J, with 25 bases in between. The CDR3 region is CASSPGRPVPRFYF. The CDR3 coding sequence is TGTGCCAGCAGCCCTGGCAGGCCAGTCCCTCGGTTCTATTTT.